The clone carrying this TCR beta chain was seen only a few times. The antigen remains unidentified. This sample is part of a study of cytotoxic CD8 clonotypes in ibrutinib-treated CLL. Study overall: Response was recorded as partial in 24 patients and complete in 2; at median around 68 months, approximately 15 remained remitted and roughly 12 had progressed.

Using immunoSEQ multiplex PCR, the repertoire was profiled, and TCRdb retains in-frame clones only, with some absent. The sample shows approximately 200,000 clones, 55% to 85% of them seen only once. Study-level results: Sampling schedules were unmatched across sustained-remission and progressing patients. The study found clonality rose at ibrutinib response, then fell toward baseline at progression. Measured clonality at baseline was greater than in age-matched healthy donors and tracked with circulating CD8+ T-cell counts.

This CDR3 has 12 residues. V was clipped by 4 bases and J by 7 bases, with 7 bases between them. The germline V gene encodes CDR1 SGHAT and CDR2 FQNNGV. V is TRBV11-2 and J is TRBJ2-2, with D uncertain. This clonotype was sampled from a human donor with chronic lymphocytic leukemia. The input for sequencing was PBMCs, taken after 24 months of ibrutinib treatment. CDR3 DNA: TGTGCCAGCAGCTGGATAAGCGGGGAGCTGTTTTTT. Amino acids: CASSWISGELFF.